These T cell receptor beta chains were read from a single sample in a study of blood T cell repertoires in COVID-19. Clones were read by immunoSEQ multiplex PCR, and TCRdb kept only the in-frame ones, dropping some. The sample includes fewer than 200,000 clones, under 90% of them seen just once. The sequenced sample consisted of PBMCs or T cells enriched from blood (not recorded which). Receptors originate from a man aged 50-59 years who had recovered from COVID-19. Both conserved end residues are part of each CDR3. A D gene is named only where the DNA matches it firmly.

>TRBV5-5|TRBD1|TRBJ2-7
TGTGCCAGCAGCTTCGGACAGGGCCGATCCTACGAGCAGTACTTC
CASSFGQGRSYEQYF
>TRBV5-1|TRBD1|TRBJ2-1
TGCGCCAGCAGCTCGCAACAGGGGTCTCTAGGGTATGAGCAGTTCTTC
CASSSQQGSLGYEQFF
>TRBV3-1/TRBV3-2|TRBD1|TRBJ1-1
TGTGCCAGCAGCACAGGGGAAAAGGGTGAAGCTTTCTTT
CASSTGEKGEAFF
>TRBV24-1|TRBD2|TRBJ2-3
TGTGCCACCAGTGACCTAGCGGGGGACACAGATACGCAGTATTTT
CATSDLAGDTDTQYF
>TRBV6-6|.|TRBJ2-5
TGTGCCAGCAGTTTTGAAGACTACCAAGAGACCCAGTACTTC
CASSFEDYQETQYF
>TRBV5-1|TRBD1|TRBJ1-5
TGCGCCAGCAGTTATGATGGGACAGGTGGTCAGCCCCAGCATTTT
CASSYDGTGGQPQHF
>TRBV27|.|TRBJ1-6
TGTGCCAGCAGTTTAATTGGGGGGGCGGGTTCACCCCTCCACTTT
CASSLIGGAGSPLHF
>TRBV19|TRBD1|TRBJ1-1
TGTGCCAGTAGTATGGATACGACAGGGGACACTGAAGCTTTCTTT
CASSMDTTGDTEAFF
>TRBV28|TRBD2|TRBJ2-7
TGTGCCAGCAGCCACACCGGGCGGGGAGGGGAGCAGTACTTC
CASSHTGRGGEQYF
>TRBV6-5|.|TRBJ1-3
TGTGCCAGCAGTTATTTCGCCAGGGCCTCTGGAAACACCATATATTTT
CASSYFARASGNTIYF
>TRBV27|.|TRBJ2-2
TGTGCCAGCACCCTAAAGGCTCTGCGGACAGCGAACACCGGGGAGCTGTTTTTT
CASTLKALRTANTGELFF
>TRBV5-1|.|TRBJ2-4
TGCGCCAGCAGCCCCAGGGTTACGGCCACCGGAACCAAAAACATTCAGTACTTC
CASSPRVTATGTKNIQYF
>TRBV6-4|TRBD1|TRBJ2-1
TGTGCCAGCAGCAGACAGGGCACGAACGATGAGCAGTTCTTC
CASSRQGTNDEQFF
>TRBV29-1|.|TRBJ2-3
TGCAGCTCCGAGGAGGGCGGGAACGAGTGGGATACGCAGTATTTT
CSSEEGGNEWDTQYF
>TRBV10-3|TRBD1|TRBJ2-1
TGTGCCATCGCTCGGACCACAGGGGAGCGCAATGAGCAGTTCTTC
CAIARTTGERNEQFF
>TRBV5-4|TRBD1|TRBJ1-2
TGTGCCAGCAGCTTGGATCCGGACAGGGTCAATGGCTACACCTTC
CASSLDPDRVNGYTF
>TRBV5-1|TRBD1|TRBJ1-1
TGCGCCAGCAGCCCGACAGGGTTCGATGAAGCTTTCTTT
CASSPTGFDEAFF